Following are 26 T cell receptor beta chains from one sample sequenced in a study of monozygotic twins with inflammatory bowel disease. From the 5' RACE reads, TCRdb lists one entry per CDR3 protein and no DNA. This table lists approximately 210,000 distinct CDR3 sequences. Material: blood. These receptor sequences come from a human donor with ulcerative colitis or Crohn's disease, or a healthy co-twin of an affected twin (not recorded which).

CDR3 protein: CASSLDSVREQYF. The J gene is TRBJ2-7, the V gene TRBV11-3. Germline values: CDR1 SGHNT, CDR2 YENEEA. CDR3 size: 13 residues.

V gene TRBV7-2 combines with J gene TRBJ1-4; TCRdb's D call of TRBD1 is untestable without DNA. Germline-derived CDR1 and CDR2 are SGHTA and FQGNSA. CDR3 length equals 14 residues. CDR3 loop: CASSLGGGAEKLFF.

This chain uses TRBV5-1 with TRBJ2-3; TCRdb's D call of TRBD1 is untestable without DNA. The CDR3 is 15 amino acids. The germline V gene has CDR1 SGHRS and CDR2 YFSETQ. The CDR3 spells CASSPTGGSTDTQYF.

The chain has TRBV20-1 and TRBJ1-5; TCRdb gives TRBD1 as the D gene, but with no DNA this cannot be confirmed. Per the germline V gene, CDR1 is DFQATT and CDR2 is SNEGSKA (reference sequence). The CDR3 has 14 amino acids. CDR3 residues: CSARPGQADQPQHF.

J is TRBJ2-1 and V is TRBV20-1; the D call of TRBD2 rests on TCRdb alone, since no DNA is present to check it. Per germline, CDR1 DFQATT and CDR2 SNEGSKA (reference sequence). The CDR3 is 14 amino acids. The CDR3 protein is CSASGIVSYNEQFF.

V is TRBV5-1 and J is TRBJ1-1; the TCRdb call, TRBD1, lacks DNA for checking. Per germline, CDR1 SGHRS and CDR2 YFSETQ. This CDR3 region has 16 residues. Here the CDR3 reads CASSPWDRGSHQEAFF. Complete variable domain (other parts from reference TRBV5-1 and TRBJ1-1): KAGVTQTPRYLIKTRGQQVTLSCSPISGHRSVSWYQQTPGQGLQFLFEYFSETQRNKGNFPGRFSGRQFSNSRSEMNVSTLELGDSALYLCASSPWDRGSHQEAFFGQGTRLTVV.

The rearrangement uses TRBV5-1 and TRBJ1-5. The CDR3 totals 15 residues. Per the germline V gene, CDR1 is SGHRS and CDR2 is YFSETQ. CDR3 sequence: CASSLGGGEDQPQHF.

This sequence joins TRBV10-3 and TRBJ1-1; TCRdb returns TRBD1, unconfirmable since there is no DNA. Germline lookup yields CDR1 ENHRY and CDR2 SYGVKD. The CDR3 contains 14 residues. The CDR3 reads CASWPGQVNTEAFF.

The chain employs TRBV7-9 and TRBJ1-1. This CDR3 has 12 residues. CDR1 and CDR2 (germline): SEHNR, FQNEAQ (reference sequence). The chain's CDR3 is CASSLSPIEAFF.

The gene calls are TRBV11-2 and TRBJ2-7. Germline V gene sequence: CDR1 SGHAT, CDR2 FQNNGV. The CDR3 runs 14 residues. The CDR3 is CASSFSGSAYEQYF.

V usage is TRBV29-1 and J usage is TRBJ1-1; TCRdb calls TRBD1, which cannot be checked without DNA. Germline CDR1 reads SQVTM; CDR2 reads ANQGSEA. There are 13 residues in the CDR3. The CDR3 region is CSVRPPLGTEAFF.

The chain joins TRBV7-9 to TRBJ1-5. CDR1 SEHNR and CDR2 FQNEAQ come from the germline V gene (reference sequence). The CDR3 is made up of 14 amino acids. CDR3 sequence reads: CASRGSVDNQPQHF.

The chain combines TRBV6-1 with TRBJ2-7; TCRdb picks TRBD1, but there is no DNA to check that call. The CDR3 has 16 residues. The V gene's germline CDR1 is MNHNS and CDR2 SASEGT. CDR3 region: CASTPGWDRVPYEQYF.

The chain's CDR3 is CASSVSGHPSNEQFF. The chain carries TRBV5-1 and TRBJ2-1. The CDR3 length is 15 residues. In germline, CDR1 is SGHRS, CDR2 YFSETQ.

This chain connects TRBV20-1 to TRBJ2-1; without DNA, the TCRdb call of TRBD2 cannot be checked. The CDR3 is made up of 19 amino acids. Germline V gene lookup returns CDR1 DFQATT and CDR2 SNEGSKA (reference sequence). The CDR3 loop is CSAIKPGTSGRKDYNEQFF.

This chain links TRBV7-9 with TRBJ1-2; there is no DNA to check the TCRdb D call of TRBD1. The CDR3 has 13 residues. Germline CDR1 SEHNR, CDR2 FQNEAQ (reference sequence). The CDR3 spells CASSSLDRGGYTF. Complete variable domain (other parts from reference TRBV7-9 and TRBJ1-2): DTGVSQNPRHKITKRGQNVTFRCDPISEHNRLYWYRQTLGQGPEFLTYFQNEAQLEKSRLLSDRFSAERPKGSFSTLEIQRTEQGDSAMYLCASSSLDRGGYTFGSGTRLTVV.

The chain recombines TRBV7-2 with TRBJ2-1. Looked up from germline, CDR1 is SGHTA and CDR2 is FQGNSA. CDR3 size: 11 residues. CDR3 region: CASSLGPNQFF.

The chain carries TRBV11-1 and TRBJ1-1. This CDR3 region has 12 residues. Germline V CDR1 and CDR2: SGHAT, FQDESV (reference sequence). This CDR3 is CASSLGWGEAFF.

This chain uses TRBV5-1 with TRBJ1-6. Germline-derived CDR1 and CDR2 are SGHRS and YFSETQ. CDR3 length: 15 residues. The CDR3 loop is CASRQGITYNSPLHF.

This chain joins TRBV12-3 or TRBV12-4 and TRBJ1-2. The CDR3 sequence is 14 residues long. This chain's CDR3 is CASSYGRSNYGYTF.

The chain links TRBV2 to TRBJ2-1; TCRdb indicates TRBD2, and absent DNA this call remains unverified. The CDR3 totals 18 residues. The germline V gene has CDR1 SNHLY and CDR2 FYNNEI. CDR3 residues: CASTLGLAGGLRDNEQFF.

The chain has TRBV7-9 and TRBJ2-5. The germline V gene has CDR1 SEHNR and CDR2 FQNEAQ (reference sequence). This CDR3 has 13 residues. The CDR3 region is CASSLAWQETQYF.

This chain uses TRBV20-1 with TRBJ1-2; TCRdb's D call, TRBD1, is unchecked because there is no DNA. This CDR3 region has 12 residues. Per the germline V gene, CDR1 is DFQATT and CDR2 is SNEGSKA (reference sequence). CDR3 amino acids: CSGIQGARGYTF.

The rearrangement links TRBV5-6 to TRBJ2-2; the TRBD2 assignment by TCRdb is unverifiable without DNA. Germline loops: CDR1 SGHDT, CDR2 YYEEEE. The CDR3 totals 16 residues. CDR3 amino acids: CASSHRLAGYTGELFF. The entire variable domain, with the rest obtained from reference TRBV5-6 and TRBJ2-2, is as follows: DAGVTQSPTHLIKTRGQQVTLRCSPKSGHDTVSWYQQALGQGPQFIFQYYEEEERQRGNFPDRFSGHQFPNYSSELNVNALLLGDSALYLCASSHRLAGYTGELFFGEGSRLTVL.

Here the CDR3 reads CASRSGTGRTGELFF. V usage is TRBV5-1 and J usage is TRBJ2-2; the D gene TCRdb calls, TRBD1, cannot be checked with no DNA. The CDR3 sequence is 15 residues long. Germline V gene sequence: CDR1 SGHRS, CDR2 YFSETQ.

The rearrangement links TRBV7-2 to TRBJ2-1; TCRdb's assignment of TRBD2 cannot be checked, as there is no DNA. Germline V gene data show CDR1 as SGHTA and CDR2 as FQGNSA. This CDR3 is built from 15 residues. The CDR3 sequence: CASSRRTSGRNEQFF. Drawing the rest from reference TRBV7-2 and TRBJ2-1, the complete variable domain is GAGVSQSPSNKVTEKGKDVELRCDPISGHTALYWYRQSLGQGLEFLIYFQGNSAPDKSGLPSDRFSAERTGGSVSTLTIQRTQQEDSAVYLCASSRRTSGRNEQFFGPGTRLTVL.